One T cell receptor beta chain is described in this entry. This clonotype has just a few counts. The antigen it recognizes is unknown. The junction and the germline gene differ at one end; a read error may be behind it. The germline V gene (reference sequence) yields LGHDT for CDR1 and YNNKEL for CDR2. The CDR3 measures 13 amino acids from cysteine to phenylalanine. Only CDR3 DNA is held: 39 bases, read in frame from base 1. Libraries were made using RT-PCR. The instrument was an Illumina HiSeq 2500. TCRdb trimmed the raw reads at Q25, called clones with MiXCR and kept productive beta chains. Rows matching on CDR3 protein sequence are summarized as one entry with the most common DNA and genes. Within this sample are hundreds of thousands of distinct CDR3 sequences, with 14% of them counted one time only. Together, the top ten hold approximately 7.6% of the sample. The data belong to a study of response to subunit inactivated influenza vaccine (dated by TCRdb to 2017 to 2018). Broadly, across the study: Deep quantitative profiling of the T cell receptor repertoire was used in the study to follow responses to a trivalent subunit inactivated influenza vaccine.

The research as a whole found: The authors proposed that each seasonal influenza vaccination may bring in only a limited number of new T cells.

Sequenced material: PBMCs from blood, taken 14 to 15 days before vaccination. This chain is built from TRBV3-1 and TRBJ1-6; a tentative D match to TRBD1 spans 6 bases. The sequence was collected from a man aged 45-60 years who received an inactivated influenza vaccine. Donor details come from another sample of the same person, matched by shared clones. The CDR3 protein is CASSEEGGAPLHF. The DNA sequence is given as TGTGCCAGCAGCGAAGAGGGGGGGGCACCCCTCCACTTT.